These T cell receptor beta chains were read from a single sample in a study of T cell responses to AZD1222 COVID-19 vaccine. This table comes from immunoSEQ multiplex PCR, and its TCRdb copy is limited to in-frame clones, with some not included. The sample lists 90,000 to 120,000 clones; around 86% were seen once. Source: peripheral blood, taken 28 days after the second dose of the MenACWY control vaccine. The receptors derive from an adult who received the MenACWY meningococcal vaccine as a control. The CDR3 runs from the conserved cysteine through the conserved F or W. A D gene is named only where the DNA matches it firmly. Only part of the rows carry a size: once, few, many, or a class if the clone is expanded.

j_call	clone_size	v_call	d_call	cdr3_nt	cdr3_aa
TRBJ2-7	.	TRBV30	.	TGTGCCTGGTCCCCGGGACAAACCTACGAGCAGTACTTC	CAWSPGQTYEQYF
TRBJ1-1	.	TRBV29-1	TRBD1	TGCAGCGTTATATCGCCCGGGACAGCGAGGGCTTTCTTT	CSVISPGTARAFF
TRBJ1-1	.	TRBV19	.	TGTGCCAGCCCGCCCCAACAGGGACTGAACACTGAAGCTTTCTTT	CASPPQQGLNTEAFF
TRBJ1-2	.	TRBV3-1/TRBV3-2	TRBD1	TGTGCCAGCAGCCAAGATGTACAGGGGGCAAGTGGCTACACCTTC	CASSQDVQGASGYTF
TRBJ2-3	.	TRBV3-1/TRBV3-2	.	TGTGCCAGCAGCCTAAAAAGGCGAGGGTCCACAGATACGCAGTATTTT	CASSLKRRGSTDTQYF
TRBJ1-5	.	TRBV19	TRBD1	TGTGCCAGTAGTATTGGGACAGGGGATAGCAATCAGCCCCAGCATTTT	CASSIGTGDSNQPQHF
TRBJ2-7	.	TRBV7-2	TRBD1	TGTGCCAGCAGCTTAGCCGGGACAGGGGGCTACGAGCAGTACTTC	CASSLAGTGGYEQYF
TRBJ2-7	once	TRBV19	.	TGTGCCAGTAGTCTACAGGGTCTGTCGGTGCAGTACTTC	CASSLQGLSVQYF
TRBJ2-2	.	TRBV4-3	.	TGCGCCAGCAGCCAAGATCTGGCGGGCCACCTTAACACCGGGGAGCTGTTTTTT	CASSQDLAGHLNTGELFF
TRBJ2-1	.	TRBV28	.	TGTGCCAGCAGTTTTGATACGGGGTCCCGAAACAATGAGCAGTTCTTC	CASSFDTGSRNNEQFF
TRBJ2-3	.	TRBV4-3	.	TGCGCCAGCAGCCAAATCCAGGGCCTTGGAGATACGCAGTATTTT	CASSQIQGLGDTQYF
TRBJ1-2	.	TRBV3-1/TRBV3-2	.	TGTGCCAGCAGCCCCCGGGGAAAGTTTGCGGGCTACACCTTC	CASSPRGKFAGYTF
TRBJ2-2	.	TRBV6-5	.	TGTGCCAGCAGTTACTCGGGACTCCAAACCGGGGAGCTGTTTTTT	CASSYSGLQTGELFF
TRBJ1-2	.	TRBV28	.	TGTGCCAGCAGTGAACAGGGAAGAGGCTACACCTTC	CASSEQGRGYTF
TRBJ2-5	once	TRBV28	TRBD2	TGTGCCAGCAGTCCTTCGGCCGGGGGGAGAGGAGAGACCCAGTACTTC	CASSPSAGGRGETQYF
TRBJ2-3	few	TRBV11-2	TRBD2	TGTGCCAGCAGCCTACGACCTGGGACTAGCGGGGTGGTGGATACGCAGTATTTT	CASSLRPGTSGVVDTQYF
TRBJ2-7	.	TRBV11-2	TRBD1	TGTGCCAGCAGCTTAGGGGACAGCTACGAGCAGTACTTC	CASSLGDSYEQYF
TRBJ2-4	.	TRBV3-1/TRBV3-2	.	TGTGCCAGCAGGGAGGGCTCCGAAAACATTCAGTACTTC	CASREGSENIQYF
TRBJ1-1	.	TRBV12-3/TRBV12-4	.	TGTGCCAGCAGCGGCTTGGTAAAGGGAGCTTTCTTT	CASSGLVKGAFF
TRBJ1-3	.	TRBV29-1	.	TGCAGCGGCTTTTCTGGAAACACCATATATTTT	CSGFSGNTIYF
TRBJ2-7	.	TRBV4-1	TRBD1	TGCGCCAGCAGCCAACTATACAGGGGGCCCTACGAGCAGTACTTC	CASSQLYRGPYEQYF
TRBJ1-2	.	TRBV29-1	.	TGCAGCGTTGGACAGCGTAACTATGGCTACACCTTC	CSVGQRNYGYTF
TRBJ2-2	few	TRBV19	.	TGTGCCAGTAGTATGATGGGGCTACCGGGCACCGGGGAGCTGTTTTTT	CASSMMGLPGTGELFF
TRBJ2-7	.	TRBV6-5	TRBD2	TGTGCCACAGGGACCACGGGGGGGAAGTCCTACGAGCAGTACTTC	CATGTTGGKSYEQYF
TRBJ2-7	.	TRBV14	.	TGTGCCAGCAGCCCCTATGCCGGGGTCAACTACGAGCAGTACTTC	CASSPYAGVNYEQYF
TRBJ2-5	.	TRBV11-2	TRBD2	TGTGCCAGCAGCTCGGGACTAGCGAGTGAGACCCAGTACTTC	CASSSGLASETQYF
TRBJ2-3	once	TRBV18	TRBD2	TGTGCCAGCTCACCCCCGGGACTAGCGGGGGGGAACACAGATACGCAGTATTTT	CASSPPGLAGGNTDTQYF
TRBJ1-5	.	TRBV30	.	TGTGCCTGGAGCACCGGGACGAACCCCCCGGGGGGCAATCAGCCCCAGCATTTT	CAWSTGTNPPGGNQPQHF
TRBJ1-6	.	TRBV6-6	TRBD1	TGTGCCAGCACATATCCCCAAGGACAGGGTGGGTGGACCCTCCACTTT	CASTYPQGQGGWTLHF
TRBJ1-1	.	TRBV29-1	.	TGCAGCGCGGGACACGGGGCGGCTGAAGCTTTCTTT	CSAGHGAAEAFF
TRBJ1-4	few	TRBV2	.	TGTGCCAGCAATCCAAGAGGGAATGAAAAACTGTTTTTT	CASNPRGNEKLFF
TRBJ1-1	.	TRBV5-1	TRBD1	TGCGCCAGCAGCTTCGGGACAGGGCGTGTGAGCACTGAAGCTTTCTTT	CASSFGTGRVSTEAFF
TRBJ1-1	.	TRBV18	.	TGTGCCAGCTCACCAGACCCCCGCTCCCCAGCTTTCTTT	CASSPDPRSPAFF
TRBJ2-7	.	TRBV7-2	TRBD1	TGTGCCAGCAGCCTCCTAGGGGGGACAGGCGAGCAGTACTTC	CASSLLGGTGEQYF
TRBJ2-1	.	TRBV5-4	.	TGTGCCAGCAGCTTGGGTCAGGGGCAATTCTACAATGAGCAGTTCTTC	CASSLGQGQFYNEQFF
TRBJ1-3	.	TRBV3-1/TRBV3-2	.	TGTGCCAGCAGCCAAGTCGGGTTCTCTGGAAACACCATATATTTT	CASSQVGFSGNTIYF
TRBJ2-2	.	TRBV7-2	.	TGTGCCAGCAGCTTAAGACCGACCAACCGGGGCGGGGAGCTGTTTTTT	CASSLRPTNRGGELFF
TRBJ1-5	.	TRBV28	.	TGTGCCAGCAGTCCTACAGGTTATAGCAATCAGCCCCAGCATTTT	CASSPTGYSNQPQHF
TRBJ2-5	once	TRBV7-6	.	TGTGCCAGCAGCTTAGGGTACCAAGAGACCCAGTACTTC	CASSLGYQETQYF
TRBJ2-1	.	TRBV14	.	TGTGCCAGCAGCCGGCAGGTCTACAATGAGCAGTTCTTC	CASSRQVYNEQFF
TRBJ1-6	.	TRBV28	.	TGTGCCAGCAGTTTGGCCCGCCAGGGTACGGCTAATTCACCCCTCCACTTT	CASSLARQGTANSPLHF
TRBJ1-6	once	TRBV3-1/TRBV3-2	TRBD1	TGTGCCAGCAGCCAGGAGAGGACAGGGGCCCGGTCACCCCTCCACTTT	CASSQERTGARSPLHF
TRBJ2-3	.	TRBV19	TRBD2	TGTGCCAGTAGTCCCGGGGGGGCTAGCACAGATACGCAGTATTTT	CASSPGGASTDTQYF
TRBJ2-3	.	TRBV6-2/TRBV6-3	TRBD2	TGTGCCAGCAGCCAAGAAGGACTAGCGGTTACAGATACGCAGTATTTT	CASSQEGLAVTDTQYF
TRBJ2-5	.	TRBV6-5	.	TGTGCCAGCAGTTACTCCGACGGAGTTCAAGAGACCCAGTACTTC	CASSYSDGVQETQYF
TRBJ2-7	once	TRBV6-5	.	TGTGCCAGCAGTTACCAGGGCTATGGCTACGAGCAGTACTTC	CASSYQGYGYEQYF
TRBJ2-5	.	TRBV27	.	TGTGCCAGCAGTTCCTCGCCTGTGGACGGTTGGACGGAGACCCAGTACTTC	CASSSSPVDGWTETQYF
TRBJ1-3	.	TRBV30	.	TGTGCCTGGACTAGGGCTGGAAACACCATATATTTT	CAWTRAGNTIYF
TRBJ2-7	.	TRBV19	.	TGTGCCAGTAGACCGGGGAGTGGGGGACAGCAGTACTTC	CASRPGSGGQQYF
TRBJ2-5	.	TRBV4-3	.	TGCGCCAGCAGCCAAGGCCGGACGGTTGTCACCCAAGAGACCCAGTACTTC	CASSQGRTVVTQETQYF
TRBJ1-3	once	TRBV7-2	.	TGTGCCAGCACCCCAGCCCTCTCTGGAAACACCATATATTTT	CASTPALSGNTIYF
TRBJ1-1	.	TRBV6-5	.	TGTGCCAGCAGGGTTGGCCGTCAGGTGAACACTGAAGCTTTCTTT	CASRVGRQVNTEAFF
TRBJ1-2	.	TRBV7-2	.	TGTGCCAGCAGCCAAGAGACAGGCCGCCTTAACTATGGCTACACCTTC	CASSQETGRLNYGYTF
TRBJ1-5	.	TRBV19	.	TGTGCCAGTAGTATAGAGAGCCGGGTTCAGCCCCAGCATTTT	CASSIESRVQPQHF
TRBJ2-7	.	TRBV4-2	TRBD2	TGTGCCAGCAGCCGGACTAGCGGGGGGGCCCATAGTTCCTACGAGCAGTACTTC	CASSRTSGGAHSSYEQYF
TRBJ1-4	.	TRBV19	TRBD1	TGTGCCAGTAGCCCTGGGACAGCAACTAATGAAAAACTGTTTTTT	CASSPGTATNEKLFF